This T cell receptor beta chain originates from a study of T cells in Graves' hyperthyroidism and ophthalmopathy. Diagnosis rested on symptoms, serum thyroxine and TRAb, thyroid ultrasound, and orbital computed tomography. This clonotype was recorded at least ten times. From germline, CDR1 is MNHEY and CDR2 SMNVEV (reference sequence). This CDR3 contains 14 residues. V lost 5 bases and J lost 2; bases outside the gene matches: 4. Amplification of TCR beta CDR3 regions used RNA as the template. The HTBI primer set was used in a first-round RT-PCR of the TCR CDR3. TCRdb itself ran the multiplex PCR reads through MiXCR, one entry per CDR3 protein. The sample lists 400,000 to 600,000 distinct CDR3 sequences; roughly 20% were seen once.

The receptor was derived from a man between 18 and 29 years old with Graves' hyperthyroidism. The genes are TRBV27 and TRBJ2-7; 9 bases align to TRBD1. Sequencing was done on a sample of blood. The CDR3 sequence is CASSGTGRPYEQYF. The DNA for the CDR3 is TGTGCCAGCAGTGGGACAGGGCGCCCCTACGAGCAGTACTTC.